What follows are 22 T cell receptor beta chains derived from one specimen sequenced in a study of T cells after yellow fever vaccination (dated by TCRdb to about 2019). Explained via the paper, the treatment or condition label denotes: live attenuated yellow fever vaccine strain. Libraries were made using 5' RACE. Sequencer: Illumina HiSeq 2500. Using fastp at Q25 and MiXCR, TCRdb reprocessed the public reads and kept productive beta chains. For every CDR3 protein sequence, its rows merge into one entry that carries the most common genes and DNA. The table for this sample lists approximately 550,000 distinct CDR3 sequences; roughly 14% of them were counted only once. 11% to 15% of the sample goes to the ten largest clones. Here the sequenced sample was PBMCs, taken on the day of the yellow fever booster vaccination. These receptor sequences come from a man aged 30 to 39 who received the YFV17D yellow fever vaccine.

The genes are TRBV5-1 and TRBJ2-7; maybe TRBD2 (5 bases). From germline, CDR1 is SGHRS and CDR2 YFSETQ. CDR3 size: 14 residues. V shed 6 bases and J shed 5 bases, with 18 bases lying between them. This CDR3 reads CASIPSPGNHEQYF. The CDR3 DNA is TGCGCCAGCATCCCATCCCCGGGGAACCACGAGCAGTACTTC.

The V gene is TRBV6-2 or TRBV6-3, the J gene TRBJ2-1; D is unresolved. This CDR3 comprises 12 residues. V was clipped by 4 bases and J by 8 bases, with 9 bases between them. The germline V gene has CDR1 MNHEY and CDR2 SVGEGT. The CDR3 here is CASSWRQDEQFF. CDR3 bases: TGTGCCAGCAGTTGGCGGCAGGATGAGCAGTTCTTC.

This clonotype was counted only a few times. The chain uses TRBV12-3 or TRBV12-4 and TRBJ2-7; the match to TRBD2 covers 15 bases. The CDR3 consists of 16 residues. V was clipped by 4 bases and J by 3 bases; unmatched bases: 4. CDR3 sequence reads: CASSWTSGRAYYEQYF. CDR3 nucleotide sequence: TGTGCCAGCAGTTGGACTAGCGGGAGGGCCTACTACGAGCAGTACTTC.

Many counts were recorded for this clonotype. Germline and junction disagree at one end, which may indicate a read error. This chain links TRBV7-8 with TRBJ2-2, with TRBD2 as a possible D gene (6 bases). This CDR3 comprises 14 residues. Looked up from germline, CDR1 is SGHVS and CDR2 is FQNEAQ. CDR3 loop: CASSFGRNTGELFF. In DNA, the CDR3 is TGCGCCAGCAGTTTCGGGAGGAACACCGGGGAGCTGTTTTTT.

The chain joins TRBV4-2 to TRBJ1-5, with D perhaps TRBD1 (6 bases). The CDR3 is made up of 16 amino acids. From germline, CDR1 is LGHNA and CDR2 YNFKEQ. V lost 0 bases and J lost 5, with 14 bases in between. The CDR3 sequence: CASSQEPGAYDQPQHF. The CDR3 region has the DNA TGTGCCAGCAGCCAAGAGCCGGGGGCATATGATCAGCCCCAGCATTTT.

This clonotype was seen many times. This chain connects TRBV24-1 to TRBJ2-1; the D is unclear. V lost 2 bases and J 3 bases, leaving 13 bases between the germline ends. Germline CDR1 is KGHDR and CDR2 is SFDVKD. CDR3 length equals 16 residues. CDR3 coding DNA: TGTGCCACCAGTGATTCCCGCCCGACGGGCTACAATGAGCAGTTCTTC. Residues: CATSDSRPTGYNEQFF.

This clonotype was seen more than once but under ten times. The gene calls are TRBV21-1 and TRBJ1-5. TRBV21-1 is a known pseudogene. The CDR3 length is 16 residues. The CDR3 is CASSKVGRRENQPQHF. In DNA, the CDR3 is TGTGCCAGCAGCAAAGTGGGCAGAAGAGAAAATCAGCCCCAGCATTTT.

V gene TRBV5-1 combines with J gene TRBJ1-1; unclear D gene. The CDR3 spans 13 residues. Germline assignment: CDR1 SGHRS and CDR2 YFSETQ. V was cut by 4 bases and J by 3 bases, with 10 bases left in between. The DNA for the CDR3 is TGCGCCAGCAGCACCGGGCTTTACACTGAAGCTTTCTTT. Its translation: CASSTGLYTEAFF.

This clonotype turned up a few times. The CDR3 protein is CASSVAGGTLGDTQYF. The DNA for the CDR3 is TGTGCCAGCAGTGTAGCGGGGGGCACATTAGGAGATACGCAGTATTTT. The rearrangement links TRBV28 to TRBJ2-3, with 10 bases lining up with TRBD2. Per the germline V gene, CDR1 is MDHEN and CDR2 is SYDVKM. Trimming cost V 5 bases and J 5 bases; bases outside gene matches: 10. The CDR3 contains 16 residues.

V and J are TRBV24-1 and TRBJ1-5, with TRBD1 as a possible D gene (5 bases). The V end was cut by 3 bases, the J end by 6 bases, with 11 bases between. Looked up from germline, CDR1 is KGHDR and CDR2 is SFDVKD. CDR3 length: 14 residues. This CDR3 reads CATSDTGERQPQHF. The CDR3 bases are TGTGCCACCAGTGATACGGGGGAGCGTCAGCCCCAGCATTTT.

The chain uses TRBV20-1 and TRBJ2-1, with D possibly being TRBD1 (6 bases). Trimming left V 1 base short and J 8 bases short, with 9 bases between. Germline V gene data show CDR1 as DFQATT and CDR2 as SNEGSKA (reference sequence). The CDR3 totals 12 residues. The CDR3 is CSARVGGHEQFF. Written as DNA, the CDR3 is TGCAGTGCTAGAGTTGGGGGCCATGAGCAGTTCTTC.

The V gene is TRBV19, the J gene TRBJ2-1, with D unresolved. Per the germline V gene, CDR1 is LNHDA and CDR2 is SQIVND (reference sequence). V shed 4 bases and J shed 1 base, with 8 bases lying between them. CDR3 length equals 14 residues. The CDR3 spells CASSKSLSYNEQFF. Written as DNA, the CDR3 is TGTGCCAGTAGTAAAAGCCTTTCCTACAATGAGCAGTTCTTC.

The table lists this clonotype with a few counts. The rearrangement uses TRBV5-1 and TRBJ2-1; perhaps TRBD2 as D (5 bases). The germline CDR1 and CDR2 sequences are SGHRS and YFSETQ. This CDR3 region has 16 residues. V was trimmed by 0 bases and J by 1 base, leaving 11 bases between them. The CDR3 DNA reads TGCGCCAGCAGCTTGGTACCGCCGGGATCCTACAATGAGCAGTTCTTC. Translated: CASSLVPPGSYNEQFF.

This clonotype was counted a few times. The genes are TRBV20-1 and TRBJ2-7; TRBD2 matches 9 bases. Per the germline V gene, CDR1 is DFQATT and CDR2 is SNEGSKA (reference sequence). J was trimmed by 2 bases and V by 0 bases; bases with no gene match: 14. The CDR3 consists of 18 residues. The CDR3 DNA is TGCAGTGCTAGAGAGCTCGTTCCTAGCGGGAAGATAGCCTACGAGCAGTACTTC. Translation gives CSARELVPSGKIAYEQYF.

The chain couples TRBV5-1 to TRBJ2-4, with 10 bases aligning to TRBD2. There are 18 residues in the CDR3. J gave up 9 bases and V 4 bases, and 19 bases lay outside the gene matches. CDR1 and CDR2 (germline): SGHRS, YFSETQ. DNA for the CDR3: TGCGCCAGCAGCGCCTCTAGCGGGAGCCTCCGCGTCGGGGGCATTCAGTACTTC. This translates into CASSASSGSLRVGGIQYF.

This chain connects TRBV15 to TRBJ2-1; possibly TRBD2 for D (5 bases). V was pared by 3 bases and J by 1 base, with 10 bases between. The CDR3 spans 15 residues. Looked up from germline, CDR1 is LNHNV and CDR2 is YYDKDF (reference sequence). The CDR3 here is CATSRSGMSYNEQFF. In DNA form, the CDR3 reads TGTGCCACCAGCAGGTCGGGGATGTCCTACAATGAGCAGTTCTTC.

This clonotype was counted a few times. V and J are TRBV5-1 and TRBJ2-5; TRBD2 matches at 10 bases. The ends lost 4 bases at V and 5 bases at J; junction bases unmatched: 8. Germline V gene sequence: CDR1 SGHRS, CDR2 YFSETQ. CDR3 length: 15 residues. For the CDR3, the DNA is TGCGCCAGCAGCCTCCTAGCGGGAGTAAGCGAGACCCAGTACTTC. Protein sequence: CASSLLAGVSETQYF.

This clonotype was counted a few times. The chain recombines TRBV29-1 with TRBJ2-3, with a tentative D call TRBD2 (5 bases). Trimming left V 6 bases short and J 2 bases short, with 15 bases between. Looked up from germline, CDR1 is SQVTM and CDR2 is ANQGSEA. CDR3 length: 14 residues. CDR3 nucleotides: TGCAGCGTGAGAGAGCGGAGCAACACAGATACGCAGTATTTT. Protein product: CSVRERSNTDTQYF.

The CDR3 loop is CASSSGAGPYNEQFF. The CDR3 DNA reads as TGTGCCAGCAGCTCCGGAGCGGGGCCTTACAATGAGCAGTTCTTC. The genes are TRBV11-2 and TRBJ2-1, with 7 bases that match TRBD2. There are 15 residues in the CDR3. V was clipped by 4 bases and J by 4 bases; unmatched bases: 7. CDR1 SGHAT and CDR2 FQNNGV come from the germline V gene. Based on the CDR3 plus reference TRBV11-2 and TRBJ2-1, the full variable domain is EAGVAQSPRYKIIEKRQSVAFWCNPISGHATLYWYQQILGQGPKLLIQFQNNGVVDDSQLPKDRFSAERLKGVDSTLKIQPAKLEDSAVYLCASSSGAGPYNEQFFGPGTRLTVL.

This clonotype was detected only a few times. V usage is TRBV18 and J usage is TRBJ1-2, with D maybe TRBD1 (5 bases). The germline CDR1 and CDR2 sequences are KGHSH and LQKENI. The CDR3 spans 15 residues. V shed 3 bases and J shed 0 bases, with 11 bases lying between them. In nucleotides, the CDR3 is TGTGCCAGCTCACCCGGGGCACGTGCTAACTATGGCTACACCTTC. This gives the protein CASSPGARANYGYTF.

This clonotype was observed a few times. The chain employs TRBV11-2 and TRBJ2-4; weak D call: TRBD2 (5 bases). The CDR3 totals 15 residues. Per the germline V gene, CDR1 is SGHAT and CDR2 is FQNNGV. V shed 5 bases and J shed 6 bases, with 17 bases lying between them. The CDR3 is CASSPEGLKLNIQYF. The CDR3 nucleotides read TGTGCCAGCAGCCCCGAGGGCCTTAAGCTAAACATTCAGTACTTC.

V usage is TRBV2 and J usage is TRBJ2-2; 8 bases agree with TRBD2. Germline V CDR1 and CDR2: SNHLY, FYNNEI. The CDR3 extends over 18 amino acids. V dropped 11 bases and J dropped 3; count of bases not matched to a gene: 20. The CDR3 sequence: CALCSSLLLAGYTGELFF. The CDR3 DNA reads as TGTGCCCTCTGTTCCTCCTTGTTGCTAGCGGGTTACACCGGGGAGCTGTTTTTT.